Listed here is a single TCR beta chain. Its antigen is unknown. The sample belongs to a study of somatic mutations in cytotoxic T cells in rheumatoid arthritis. The data were produced by immunoSEQ multiplex PCR, yet TCRdb's version contains in-frame clones alone and is incomplete. The sample contains about 20,000 clones, about 80% of which appear only once. This CDR3 contains 12 residues. CDR1 and CDR2 from the germline V gene are ENHRY and SYGVKD. Trimming took 3 bases from V and 2 from J, leaving 3 bases between them. Points from the study as a whole: CD8+ T-cell clonality did not differ significantly between rheumatoid arthritis patients and age-matched healthy controls.

The sequenced material came from CD8+ T cells sorted from blood. The receptor comes from an adult with rheumatoid arthritis. The chain uses TRBV10-3 and TRBJ2-3, with D hard to call. For the CDR3, the DNA is TGTGCCATCAGTGATCCCACAGATACGCAGTATTTT. Translated: CAISDPTDTQYF.